The 17 T cell receptor beta chains presented below share a single source sample, sequenced in a study of STAT3 mutations in large granular lymphocyte leukemia (dated by TCRdb to 2018 to 2020). Libraries were constructed by the immunoSEQ multiplex PCR assay. Not all clones reach the TCRdb copy of this immuneACCESS table, which keeps in-frame sequences only. Checked studies attribute under half of the gap to unresolved V genes and leave the rest unexplained. The sample profile shows about 42,000 clones; roughly three quarters of them were found once. The ten biggest clones cover around 0.43% of the sample. What the authors observed across the whole study: Every T-LGLL patient showed at least one immunodominant TCRbeta clonotype, and about half showed multiple immunodominant subclonotypes.

These TCRs' antigens remain unknown. Sequencing input: PBMCs. The receptors derive from a human donor with T large granular lymphocyte leukemia. Some clones in this sample may be carry-over from other donors' samples.

The CDR3 loop is CAILVPGTDTQYF. The CDR3 nucleotides read TGTGCCATCCTAGTACCGGGCACAGATACGCAGTATTTT. The chain uses TRBV2 and TRBJ2-3; D gene uncertain. Per the germline V gene, CDR1 is SNHLY and CDR2 is FYNNEI. V was shortened by 10 bases and J by 1 base, with 12 bases between the two germline ends. CDR3 size: 13 residues.

The chain recombines TRBV5-1 with TRBJ2-1; 7 bases fit TRBD1. Germline CDR1 reads SGHRS; CDR2 reads YFSETQ. The CDR3 totals 13 residues. With 4 bases clipped from V and 7 bases from J, the junction kept 5 bases outside the gene matches. Here the CDR3 reads CASSTLQGNEQFF. The CDR3 nucleotides read TGCGCCAGCAGCACACTACAGGGGAATGAGCAGTTCTTC.

V and J are TRBV2 and TRBJ1-6, with a tentative D call TRBD1 (5 bases). Trimming took off 1 base at V and 14 bases at J, with 6 bases between the two ends. The germline CDR1 and CDR2 sequences are SNHLY and FYNNEI. CDR3 length: 11 amino acids. CDR3 residues: CASSEGGSLHF. CDR3 DNA sequence: TGTGCCAGCAGTGAAGGGGGCTCCCTCCACTTT.

The chain is built from TRBV18 and TRBJ1-1; D uncertain. The CDR3 sequence is 14 residues long. V lost 2 bases, J lost 11 bases, and 18 bases lay in between. Per the germline V gene, CDR1 is KGHSH and CDR2 is LQKENI. In nucleotides, the CDR3 is TGTGCCAGCTCACCAACCGGGAAAGCCGATCGCGCTTTCTTT. Amino acid sequence: CASSPTGKADRAFF. The whole variable domain, remainder taken from reference TRBV18 and TRBJ1-1, is NAGVMQNPRHLVRRRGQEARLRCSPMKGHSHVYWYRQLPEEGLKFMVYLQKENIIDESGMPKERFSAEFPKEGPSILRIQQVVRGDSAAYFCASSPTGKADRAFFGQGTRLTVV.

This chain connects TRBV5-1 to TRBJ2-1, with 13 bases that match TRBD2. The germline gives CDR1 SGHRS, CDR2 YFSETQ. Trimming took 5 bases from V and 8 from J; bases not matched to a gene: 10. CDR3 length: 16 amino acids. The CDR3 region has the DNA TGCGCCAGCAGACATCTACTAGCGGGGGGGCCGGATGAGCAGTTCTTC. This translates into CASRHLLAGGPDEQFF.

The V and J genes are TRBV7-9 and TRBJ2-3; 8 nucleotides line up with TRBD2. Germline lookup yields CDR1 SEHNR and CDR2 FQNEAQ (reference sequence). The V segment lost 5 bases and the J segment 0 bases; nucleotides outside the gene matches: 10. The CDR3 is 17 amino acids. CDR3 nucleotides: TGTGCCAGCAGCCGGACAATCAGCGGGAGAAGCACAGATACGCAGTATTTT. This encodes CASSRTISGRSTDTQYF. Using reference TRBV7-9 and TRBJ2-3 for the parts outside the CDR3, the full variable domain is DTGVSQNPRHKITKRGQNVTFRCDPISEHNRLYWYRQTLGQGPEFLTYFQNEAQLEKSRLLSDRFSAERPKGSFSTLEIQRTEQGDSAMYLCASSRTISGRSTDTQYFGPGTRLTVL.

The chain uses TRBV6-5 and TRBJ2-7; perhaps TRBD1 as D (6 bases). Trimming left V 6 bases short and J 3 bases short, with 12 bases between. CDR3 length equals 13 residues. CDR1 MNHEY and CDR2 SVGAGI come from the germline V gene. The CDR3 sequence: CASSRRQDYEQYV. DNA of the CDR3: TGTGCCAGCAGCCGAAGACAGGACTACGAGCAGTACGTC.

Here the CDR3 DNA reads TGTGCCAGCAGCACTCGACGGCGTCATAGCAATCAGCCCCAGCATTTT. It yields the protein CASSTRRRHSNQPQHF. The chain joins TRBV5-6 to TRBJ1-5; no clear D. Trimming took off 4 bases at V and 0 bases at J, with 14 bases between the two ends. CDR3 size: 16 residues. The germline V gene encodes CDR1 SGHDT and CDR2 YYEEEE.

The rearrangement joins TRBV28 to TRBJ2-1; 14 nucleotides match TRBD2. CDR3 length: 15 amino acids. Germline values: CDR1 MDHEN, CDR2 SYDVKM. V gave up 7 bases and J gave up 6 bases; unmatched junction bases: 5. CDR3 bases: TGTGCCAGCAACCGGGGACTAGCGGGGGCCAATGAGCAGTTCTTC. It is translated as CASNRGLAGANEQFF.

This clone was recorded once. The rearrangement links TRBV4-1 to TRBJ1-2; a possible D gene is TRBD1 (5 bases). With 3 bases removed from V and 5 bases from J, the gap between germline ends came to 22 bases. Germline values: CDR1 MGHRA, CDR2 YSYEKL. This CDR3 spans 17 amino acids. The CDR3 DNA is TGCGCCAGCAGCCAGGGAGGACTTCGGGGGTCACGTTATGGCTACACCTTC. Protein product: CASSQGGLRGSRYGYTF.

V usage is TRBV7-2 and J usage is TRBJ2-3; D assignment may be TRBD1 or TRBD2 (6 bases each). The V gene's germline CDR1 is SGHTA and CDR2 FQGNSA. Trimming removed 5 bases from V and 2 bases from J, with 17 bases in between. The CDR3 runs to 16 residues. CDR3 nucleotide sequence: TGTGCCAGCAGCGGGAGCGGAGGGGGAATCACAGATACGCAGTATTTT. Translated, it gives CASSGSGGGITDTQYF. The complete variable domain, with remaining parts taken from reference TRBV7-2 and TRBJ2-3, reads GAGVSQSPSNKVTEKGKDVELRCDPISGHTALYWYRQSLGQGLEFLIYFQGNSAPDKSGLPSDRFSAERTGGSVSTLTIQRTQQEDSAVYLCASSGSGGGITDTQYFGPGTRLTVL.

This chain connects TRBV11-2 to TRBJ1-1; D unclear. Trimming removed 3 bases at V and 8 bases at J, with 13 bases between. Per germline, CDR1 SGHAT and CDR2 FQNNGV. There are 13 residues in the CDR3. The CDR3 protein is CASSFQDANEAFF. DNA for the CDR3: TGTGCCAGCAGCTTCCAGGACGCTAACGAAGCTTTCTTT.

The V gene is TRBV2, the J gene TRBJ2-2; D remains unclear. The CDR3 contains 11 residues. Germline V CDR1 and CDR2: SNHLY, FYNNEI. V lost 5 bases, J lost 5 bases, and 3 bases lay in between. In DNA form, the CDR3 reads TGTGCCAGCAGTAGTACCGGGGAGCTGTTTTTT. Amino acids: CASSSTGELFF. Together with reference TRBV2 and TRBJ2-2, the CDR3 gives the full variable domain: EPEVTQTPSHQVTQMGQEVILRCVPISNHLYFYWYRQILGQKVEFLVSFYNNEISEKSEIFDDQFSVERPDGSNFTLKIRSTKLEDSAMYFCASSSTGELFFGEGSRLTVL.

This rearrangement joins TRBV4-2 to TRBJ2-6; 9 bases line up with TRBD1. J was trimmed by 4 bases and V by 2 bases; bases with no gene match: 6. Germline CDR1 and CDR2: LGHNA and YNFKEQ. CDR3 length: 17 residues. CDR3: CASSQSGTGYGANVLTF. In DNA, the CDR3 is TGTGCCAGCAGCCAATCCGGGACAGGGTACGGGGCCAACGTCCTGACTTTC.

This clone was seen more than once but under ten times. The chain has TRBV6-5 and TRBJ2-7; 7 bases line up with TRBD2. Per the germline V gene, CDR1 is MNHEY and CDR2 is SVGAGI. Trimming removed 10 bases from V and 4 bases from J; junction bases left unmatched: 4. CDR3 size: 11 residues. CDR3 in amino acids: CATLGGYEQYF. Here the CDR3 DNA reads TGTGCCACCCTGGGAGGGTACGAGCAGTACTTC.

This chain connects TRBV19 to TRBJ2-2; D is undetermined. V lost 1 base, J lost 6 bases, and 12 bases lay in between. Germline values: CDR1 LNHDA, CDR2 SQIVND (reference sequence). The CDR3 is 15 amino acids. The CDR3 DNA reads as TGTGCCAGTAGTATAGGAGCAGGAATTCCCGGGGAGCTGTTTTTT. Amino acid sequence: CASSIGAGIPGELFF. Full variable domain (rest looked up from reference TRBV19 and TRBJ2-2): DGGITQSPKYLFRKEGQNVTLSCEQNLNHDAMYWYRQDPGQGLRLIYYSQIVNDFQKGDIAEGYSVSREKKESFPLTVTSAQKNPTAFYLCASSIGAGIPGELFFGEGSRLTVL.

CDR3 bases: TGTGCCAGTAGTGAGACAGGGGCCTCAGGGGCCAACGTCCTGACTTTC. It yields the protein CASSETGASGANVLTF. The chain is built from TRBV19 and TRBJ2-6, with 8 bases identical to TRBD1. This CDR3 has 16 residues. The germline gives CDR1 LNHDA, CDR2 SQIVND (reference sequence). Trimming removed 5 bases from V and 4 bases from J; junction bases left unmatched: 7.